Listed here are 8 T cell receptor beta chains from one sample, sequenced in a study of Graves' ophthalmopathy and Graves' hyperthyroidism. The sequenced template was RNA, covering the TCR beta CDR3 region. After a first-round RT-PCR with HTBI primers, a second-round multiplex PCR was run. MiXCR, run by TCRdb on the multiplex PCR reads, gives a single entry per CDR3 protein. The sample records approximately 210,000 distinct CDR3 sequences, about 22% being singletons. Sequencing was carried out using peripheral blood. The source of these receptors is a woman in her forties or fifties with Graves' ophthalmopathy.

This clonotype was observed at least ten times. V usage is TRBV6-2 or TRBV6-3 and J usage is TRBJ2-7, with a weak D call TRBD2 (5 bases). Germline assignment: CDR1 MNHEY and CDR2 SVGEGT. The CDR3 consists of 15 residues. V gave up 8 bases and J gave up 2 bases, with 19 bases separating them. The CDR3 region has the DNA TGTGCCAGCGCCTCGACTCGCGGCGGGCCCTACGAGCAGTACTTC. Translating gives CASASTRGGPYEQYF.

This clonotype showed up many times. This chain connects TRBV5-5 to TRBJ2-7; tentatively, D is TRBD1 (6 bases). This CDR3 is built from 15 residues. The germline V gene encodes CDR1 SGHKS and CDR2 YYEKEE (reference sequence). Trimming removed 4 bases from V and 2 bases from J, with 16 bases in between. DNA of the CDR3: TGTGCCAGCAGCCCCGACCTCGGGACAACCTACGAGCAGTACTTC. Encoded protein: CASSPDLGTTYEQYF.

This clonotype was counted a single time. The genes are TRBV7-3 and TRBJ1-1, with a weak D call TRBD1 (5 bases). CDR1 and CDR2 from the germline V gene are SGHTA and FQGTGA. Trimming removed 6 bases at V and 3 bases at J, with 11 bases between. This CDR3 region has 13 residues. CDR3 loop: CASSRGWDTEAFF. Written as DNA, the CDR3 is TGTGCCAGCAGTAGGGGTTGGGACACTGAAGCTTTCTTT.

This clonotype has at least ten counts. The chain couples TRBV10-2 to TRBJ2-7; D is uncertain. V lost 8 bases and J 1 base, leaving 15 bases between the germline ends. Germline CDR1 is WSHSY and CDR2 is SAAADI. This CDR3 has 14 residues. The CDR3, as DNA: TGCGCCAGCGGGAATGGCTACCGATCCTACGAGCAGTACTTC. Protein: CASGNGYRSYEQYF.

This clonotype appeared many times. This rearrangement joins TRBV10-3 to TRBJ1-5; D is perhaps TRBD1 (5 bases). Germline CDR1 reads ENHRY; CDR2 reads SYGVKD. The CDR3 spans 14 residues. The ends were cut back, 4 bases at V and 7 bases at J, with 14 bases in the middle. As DNA, the CDR3 is TGTGCCATCAGTGCTATCGGGGGGTACCAGCCCCAGCATTTT. It translates to CAISAIGGYQPQHF.

This clonotype has ten or more counts. The V and J genes are TRBV6-5 and TRBJ2-7; D uncertain. V lost 6 bases, J lost 2 bases, and 11 bases lay in between. The CDR3 runs to 13 residues. Per germline, CDR1 MNHEY and CDR2 SVGAGI. Written as DNA, the CDR3 is TGTGCCAGCAGCGCCGGGTCGACCTACGAGCAGTACTTC. This codes for CASSAGSTYEQYF.

The chain combines TRBV6-1 with TRBJ2-2, with TRBD1 matching 8 bases. Germline lookup yields CDR1 MNHNS and CDR2 SASEGT. After removal of 6 bases from V and 9 bases from J, the junction contained 9 bases not matched to a gene. CDR3 length equals 14 residues. The CDR3 bases are TGTGCCAGCAGCTTCAGGGGGCCAACCTGGGAGCTGTTTTTT. It specifies CASSFRGPTWELFF.

This clonotype has a count of ten or more. V and J are TRBV15 and TRBJ2-7; D is unclear. Germline loops: CDR1 LNHNV, CDR2 YYDKDF (reference sequence). The CDR3 is made up of 13 amino acids. The V end was cut by 0 bases, the J end by 9 bases, with 12 bases between. DNA of the CDR3: TGTGCCACCAGCAGAGAGGCTAGTTCGGTGCAGTACTTC. Protein: CATSREASSVQYF. Drawing the rest from reference TRBV15 and TRBJ2-7, the complete variable domain is DAMVIQNPRYQVTQFGKPVTLSCSQTLNHNVMYWYQQKSSQAPKLLFHYYDKDFNNEADTPDNFQSRRPNTSFCFLDIRSPGLGDTAMYLCATSREASSVQYFGPGTRLTVT.